These T cell receptor beta chains were read from a single sample in a study of OX40 agonist ivuxolimab in advanced cancers. Assay: immunoSEQ multiplex PCR; the TCRdb copy retains only in-frame clones and omits some. The table shows around 84,000 clones, with more than 80% occurring only once. The sample was CD4+ or CD8+ T cells sorted from blood, taken in a trial of the OX40 agonist ivuxolimab. Receptor source: an adult with an advanced solid tumor such as melanoma, head and neck, liver or kidney cancer. Both conserved end residues are part of each CDR3. The D gene is left open where the match is weak. Clone size appears in some rows only: once, few, many, or a class for an expanded clone.

>TRBV10-3|NA|TRBJ2-2|TRBD1
CAIGTGKTSNTGELFF
TGTGCCATCGGGACAGGGAAGACATCGAACACCGGGGAGCTGTTTTTT
>TRBV11-2|few|TRBJ2-7|TRBD1
CASSRDRGPYEQYF
TGTGCCAGCAGCAGGGACAGAGGGCCCTACGAGCAGTACTTC
>TRBV9|NA|TRBJ1-4|TRBD1
CASSSAGQGYEKLFF
TGTGCCAGCAGCTCCGCGGGACAGGGGTATGAAAAACTGTTTTTT
>TRBV28|NA|TRBJ1-2|NA
CASSYHRVGGYTF
TGTGCCAGCAGCTACCACAGGGTGGGCGGCTACACCTTC
>TRBV7-2|NA|TRBJ2-1|TRBD2
CASSSSGSVVNEQFF
TGTGCCAGCAGCTCAAGCGGGAGTGTTGTTAATGAGCAGTTCTTC
>TRBV6-1|NA|TRBJ2-2|NA
CASSEGASPTGELFF
TGTGCCAGCAGCGAAGGTGCATCGCCCACCGGGGAGCTGTTTTTT
>TRBV7-2|NA|TRBJ2-5|TRBD2
CASSRTSGETQYF
TGTGCCAGCAGCCGGACTAGCGGAGAGACCCAGTACTTC
>TRBV28|NA|TRBJ2-3|TRBD2
CASSSHLAGLLADTQYF
TGTGCCAGCAGTTCCCACCTAGCGGGGCTCCTCGCAGATACGCAGTATTTT
>TRBV28|NA|TRBJ1-5|NA
CASSFGVGSFNQPQHF
TGTGCCAGCAGTTTCGGGGTAGGGTCATTCAATCAGCCCCAGCATTTT
>TRBV9|NA|TRBJ2-7|NA
CASSVTAATYEQYF
TGTGCCAGCAGCGTAACAGCAGCCACCTACGAGCAGTACTTC
>TRBV7-9|NA|TRBJ1-5|NA
CASSLVGRGTVEQWQPQHF
TGTGCCAGCAGCTTAGTTGGTAGGGGTACGGTGGAACAATGGCAGCCCCAGCATTTT
>TRBV7-9|NA|TRBJ1-2|NA
CASRRGALGYGYTF
TGTGCCAGCCGCCGGGGGGCTTTGGGGTATGGCTACACCTTC
>TRBV11-2|NA|TRBJ1-1|NA
CASSLGEFGAFF
TGTGCCAGCAGCTTAGGAGAATTTGGGGCTTTCTTT
>TRBV21-1|NA|TRBJ2-1|NA
CASSLDPEGSREGSYNEQFF
TGTGCCAGCAGCCTCGATCCCGAGGGTAGCCGGGAAGGTTCCTACAATGAGCAGTTCTTC
>TRBV18|NA|TRBJ1-2|NA
CASSPRLETNYGYTF
TGTGCCAGCTCACCACGTTTAGAGACTAACTATGGCTACACCTTC
>TRBV6-5|NA|TRBJ2-5|TRBD1
CASSPRDSSRETQYF
TGTGCCAGCAGCCCCCGGGACAGTTCCCGGGAGACCCAGTACTTC
>TRBV4-3|NA|TRBJ2-7|TRBD1
CASSRDREQYF
TGCGCCAGCAGCCGGGACAGGGAGCAGTACTTC
>TRBV18|NA|TRBJ2-1|NA
CASSQQGLDEQFF
TGTGCCAGCTCACAACAGGGTTTGGATGAGCAGTTCTTC
>TRBV5-8|NA|TRBJ1-1|NA
CASSLAGGRNTEAFF
TGTGCCAGCAGCTTGGCTGGGGGGAGGAACACTGAAGCTTTCTTT
>TRBV7-2|NA|TRBJ2-3|NA
CASSLQAVTTDTQYF
TGTGCCAGCAGCTTGCAGGCGGTAACCACAGATACGCAGTATTTT
>TRBV25-1|NA|TRBJ1-2|TRBD1
CASSESVWGQGKKMGYTF
TGTGCCAGCAGTGAATCGGTTTGGGGACAGGGGAAAAAGATGGGCTACACCTTC
>TRBV18|once|TRBJ1-5|NA
CASSPRGNQPQHF
TGTGCCAGCTCACCTAGAGGAAATCAGCCCCAGCATTTT
>TRBV6-1|once|TRBJ1-1|NA
CASRDRGGTEAFF
TGTGCCAGCAGGGACCGAGGGGGCACTGAAGCTTTCTTT
>TRBV19|NA|TRBJ1-2|TRBD1
CASSDSKTRGLSYGYTF
TGTGCCAGTAGTGACTCGAAGACCAGGGGGTTGAGCTATGGCTACACCTTC
>TRBV5-4|few|TRBJ1-2|NA
CASSLVGSNYGYTF
TGTGCCAGCAGCTTGGTTGGCTCGAACTATGGCTACACCTTC
>TRBV7-2|NA|TRBJ2-7|TRBD1
CASTDRTFGEQYF
TGTGCCAGCACGGACAGGACATTTGGAGAGCAGTACTTC
>TRBV19|NA|TRBJ2-1|NA
CASSQDRGSAQFF
TGTGCCAGTAGTCAAGACCGGGGTTCCGCCCAATTCTTC
>TRBV10-3|NA|TRBJ2-7|NA
CAISGGIGPVAPYEQYF
TGTGCCATCAGTGGGGGCATCGGCCCGGTAGCGCCCTACGAGCAGTACTTC
>TRBV27|NA|TRBJ1-5|NA
CASSRGENQPQHF
TGTGCCAGCAGTAGGGGTGAAAATCAGCCCCAGCATTTT
>TRBV6-6|NA|TRBJ2-7|TRBD1
CASSPDRGYEQYF
TGTGCCAGCAGTCCCGACAGGGGCTACGAGCAGTACTTC
>TRBV7-9|NA|TRBJ2-7|NA
CASSPEKATYEQYF
TGTGCCAGCAGCCCCGAGAAAGCCACCTACGAGCAGTACTTC
>TRBV19|NA|TRBJ1-2|TRBD1
CASSFGQGNYGYTF
TGTGCCAGTAGCTTCGGACAGGGGAACTATGGCTACACCTTC
>TRBV11-1|NA|TRBJ2-2|TRBD2
CASRRGGYTGELFF
TGTGCCAGCAGGCGCGGGGGGTACACCGGGGAGCTGTTTTTT